The subject of this entry is one T cell receptor beta chain. Trimming removed 6 bases from V and 1 base from J; junction bases left unmatched: 3. Looked up from germline, CDR1 is MNHEY and CDR2 is SVGAGI. The CDR3 is made up of 14 amino acids. The data originate from a study of control samples from healthy donors and cancer patients. Here immunoSEQ multiplex PCR was the method, and the copy in TCRdb shows in-frame clones only, minus some. The repertoire holds about 190,000 clones, with about nine tenths as singletons. What was sequenced was blood. The sequence came from a man aged 30 to 39 in good health. The V and J genes are TRBV6-5 and TRBJ1-5, with 7 bases that match TRBD1. CDR3 in amino acids: CASRPRGSNQPQHF. In DNA form, the CDR3 reads TGTGCCAGCAGACCCAGGGGGAGCAATCAGCCCCAGCATTTT.